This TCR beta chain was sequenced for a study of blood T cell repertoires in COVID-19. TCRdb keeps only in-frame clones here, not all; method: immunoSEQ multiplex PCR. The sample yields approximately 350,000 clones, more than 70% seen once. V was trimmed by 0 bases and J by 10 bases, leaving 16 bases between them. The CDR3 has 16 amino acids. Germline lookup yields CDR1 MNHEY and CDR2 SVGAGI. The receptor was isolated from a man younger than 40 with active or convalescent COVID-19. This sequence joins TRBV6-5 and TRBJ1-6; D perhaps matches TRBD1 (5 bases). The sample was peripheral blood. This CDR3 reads CASSYSRDWSVSPLHF. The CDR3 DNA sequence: TGTGCCAGCAGTTACTCGAGGGACTGGAGTGTATCACCCCTCCACTTT.